The clone carrying this T cell receptor (beta chain) showed up just a few times. No antigen is known for it. Sequencing used immunoSEQ multiplex PCR; TCRdb keeps in-frame clones, though not all of them. The profile shows some 97,000 clones, 85% to 90% of them singletons. These data belong to a study of T cell responses to AZD1222 COVID-19 vaccine. In the study overall: Pooling covered second doses at about 4 or about 12 weeks.

Study results and limitations: Repertoire sampling occurred only after the peak T cell response. It should be noted that donors were predominantly white British and more often female, and clonal diversity was possibly underestimated. Unmutated variant regions are reportedly the target of nearly half of TCRs that are spike-specific.

The receptor's source is an adult in good health. The material sequenced was peripheral blood, taken on day 0 of AZD1222 vaccination.

In DNA, the CDR3 is TGTGCCAGCAGTGAAACAACGGACTTCCTGAACACTGAAGCTTTCTTT. Its translation: CASSETTDFLNTEAFF. The chain joins TRBV28 to TRBJ1-1; D call uncertain. V was clipped by 5 bases and J by 0 bases, with 16 bases between them. This CDR3 spans 16 amino acids. Looked up from germline, CDR1 is MDHEN and CDR2 is SYDVKM.